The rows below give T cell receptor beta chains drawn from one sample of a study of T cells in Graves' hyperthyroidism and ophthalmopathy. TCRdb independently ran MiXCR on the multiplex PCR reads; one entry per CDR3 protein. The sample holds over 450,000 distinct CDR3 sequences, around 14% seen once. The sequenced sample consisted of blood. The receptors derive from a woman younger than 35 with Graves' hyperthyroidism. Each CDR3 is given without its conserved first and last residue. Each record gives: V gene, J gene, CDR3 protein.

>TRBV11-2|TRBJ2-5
ASSRGGAPTGGWETQY
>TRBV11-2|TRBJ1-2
APGRGGYT
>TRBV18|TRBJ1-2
ASSPERQGNYGYT
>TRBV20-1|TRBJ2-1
SASASSYNEQF
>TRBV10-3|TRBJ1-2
AISRGFSSKRHGYT
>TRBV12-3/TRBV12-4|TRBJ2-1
ASSRGLAGVYNEQF
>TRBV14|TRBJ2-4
ACSPTGVAKNIQY
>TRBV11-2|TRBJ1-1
ASSLGSINREAF
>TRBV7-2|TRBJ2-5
ASSTPASGQGGRETQY
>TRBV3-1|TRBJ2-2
ASSRGLNTGELF
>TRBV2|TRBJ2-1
AIRGNEQF
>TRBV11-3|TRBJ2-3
ASSFSSGGRTDTQY
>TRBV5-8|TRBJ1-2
ASSRPGRNGYT
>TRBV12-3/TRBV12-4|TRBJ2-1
ASSLGGASSYNEQF
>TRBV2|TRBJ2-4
ASSFDRLAKNIQY
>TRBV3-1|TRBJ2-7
ASSQSGQTYEQY
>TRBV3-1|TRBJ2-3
ASSQDLDWDAQY
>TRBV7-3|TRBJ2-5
ASSLTAVETQY
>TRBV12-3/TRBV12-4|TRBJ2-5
ASILLNNQETQY
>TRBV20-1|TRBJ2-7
SATTSGSVYEQY
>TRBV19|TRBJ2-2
ASTEGGSPNTGELF
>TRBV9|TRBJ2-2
ASSARLAGSGELF
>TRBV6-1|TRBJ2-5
ASRLQGGTETQY
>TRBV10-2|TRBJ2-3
ASSEWVAGPSGDTQY
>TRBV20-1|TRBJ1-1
SARDMGRMNTEAF
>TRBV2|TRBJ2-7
ASSVSGANEQY
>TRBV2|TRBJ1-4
ASSEPGKEKLF
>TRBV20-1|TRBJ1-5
SARQGGSSKLNQPQH